This T cell receptor (beta chain) stems from a study of radiotherapy plus CTLA-4 blockade in lung cancer. Study-level information: Among all patients, about 19% showed objective responses, while roughly 28% had disease control.

Assay: immunoSEQ multiplex PCR; the TCRdb copy retains only in-frame clones and omits some. The table lists tens of thousands of clones, about 79% of them singletons. Participants had chemo-refractory metastatic non-small-cell lung cancer and were treated with focal radiation plus ipilimumab CTLA-4 blockade. The source was peripheral blood, collected from a patient treated with radiotherapy plus ipilimumab. This clonotype originated in a human donor with non-small cell lung cancer who had a partial response to radiotherapy plus ipilimumab. Some clones in this sample may be carry-over from other donors' samples.

DNA for the CDR3: TGTGCCAGCTCATCGGGTCATCCGGGACAGGGGCACTACGAGCAGTACTTC. Its translation: CASSSGHPGQGHYEQYF. The chain uses TRBV18 and TRBJ2-7, with 10 bases aligning to TRBD1. V lost 5 bases to trimming and J lost 3 bases; unmatched junction nucleotides: 13. The CDR3 has 17 residues. The germline CDR1 and CDR2 sequences are KGHSH and LQKENI.